This entry is about one T cell receptor (beta chain). The CDR3 is made up of 13 amino acids. Germline CDR1 is SQVTM and CDR2 is ANQGSEA. Trimming took 5 bases from V and 2 from J; bases not matched to a gene: 5. In the authors' workflow: Counts of nucleated cells, estimated from reference gene primer amplification, were obtained. Clones were read by immunoSEQ multiplex PCR, and TCRdb kept only the in-frame ones, dropping some. V, J and clone size reflect that table, while D and trimming were determined from the DNA. The data contain around 130,000 clones, over 65% of them seen just once; the ten biggest clones take up 3.9%. The sample is drawn from a study of blood T cell repertoires in COVID-19. Study details: Samples of COVID-19 (acute and convalescent) were obtained from the United States, Italy and Spain.

This sequence joins TRBV29-1 and TRBJ2-5, with 7 bases identical to TRBD2. Sequencing was carried out using peripheral blood. The receptor's source is a man aged 55-75 years with acute or convalescent COVID-19. The CDR3 nucleotides are TGCAGCGTTCCGGGAGGTACACAAGAGACCCAGTACTTC. Translation gives CSVPGGTQETQYF.